This note documents a single T cell receptor delta chain sequence. TCRdb assigns this DNA the protein of a much larger clone, which departs from its translation at residue 16; this likely reflects a read error, and the protein shown comes from translating the DNA. CDR3 length: 20 amino acids. In germline, CDR1 is TSWWSYY, CDR2 QGS. Gammadelta T cells were flow-sorted from PBMC into Vgamma9/Vdelta2+ and Vdelta2-negative populations for bulk analysis. These data come from a study of γδ T cells in repeated Plasmodium falciparum infection. TCRdb redid clone calling on the multiplex PCR reads using CATT. The sample lists approximately 50,000 delta-chain clones; 1.9% were seen once.

Sequenced input: gamma-delta T cells from blood. This TCR was sampled from a pool of human donors (malaria-infected and uninfected, not separated). The chain carries TRDV1 and TRDJ1; D is tentatively TRDD2 or TRDD3 (8 bases each). The CDR3 DNA reads TGTGCTCTTGGGGATTCTTCCTACCAACAACTGGGGGGGTTTACCGGTAAACTCATCTTT. It yields the protein CALGDSSYQQLGGFTGKLIF.